This record concerns one TCR beta chain sequence. Using the 5' RACE reads, TCRdb records one entry per CDR3 protein without DNA. This sample contains some 340,000 distinct CDR3 sequences. The data originate from a study of T cells expressing NK-cell markers. The overall study: It was sorted CD3+CD56+NKG2C+, CD3+CD56+NKG2C- and CD3+CD56-NKG2C+ T cells that supplied the TCR beta repertoires.

CDR3 length: 16 residues. The germline V gene has CDR1 DFQATT and CDR2 SNEGSKA (reference sequence). This clonotype was sampled from a man aged 18-70 years in good health. Sequenced input: blood T cells: a sorted CD56 or NKG2C T cell subset, CD4+ or CD8+ T cells, or bulk PBMC T cells (not recorded which). V usage is TRBV20-1 and J usage is TRBJ1-4; the TCRdb call, TRBD1, lacks DNA for checking. The CDR3: CSARDRTGSLAEKLFF.